The sequence of this T cell receptor (beta chain) was determined in a study of T cells after yellow fever vaccination. Turning to this clonotype: What it binds is not known.

Whole-study findings and limits: The CD4 compartment and the CD8 compartment contained a small share of clonotypes in common. Peaking on day 5 versus 15, the secondary response was faster but weaker. Post-booster repertoires contained most primary-vaccination clones again (roughly 95% CD4, around 88% CD8). Repertoires obtained by FACS sorting could include abundant clonotypes that entered as contaminants from the bulk population.

TCRdb fed the 5' RACE reads into MiXCR, producing one record per CDR3 protein. Among about 300,000 distinct CDR3 sequences, roughly 9% were seen once, and the ten largest hold about 3%. V dropped 3 bases and J dropped 9; count of bases not matched to a gene: 26. In germline, CDR1 is KGHSH, CDR2 LQKENI. The CDR3 spans 20 residues. The input for sequencing was CD4+ T cells sorted from PBMCs, taken 5 days after the yellow fever booster vaccination. This clonotype originated in a man aged 18 to 29 who received the YFV17D yellow fever vaccine. This chain connects TRBV18 to TRBJ2-1; 7 bases are shared with TRBD2. As DNA, the CDR3 is TGTGCCAGCTCACCTTGGGGATCCGTGGCGGGGGTGCTGGGATTGAGTGAGCAGTTCTTC. Its protein product is CASSPWGSVAGVLGLSEQFF.